One sample yielded the 32 T cell receptor beta chains listed below, sequenced in a study of T-cell reconstitution after alpha-beta-depleted transplantation in children. Unique molecular identifiers featured in how the TCRbeta library was prepared. TCRdb fed the PCR reads into MiXCR, producing one record per CDR3 protein. Of hundreds of thousands of distinct CDR3 sequences listed, 16% are singletons. This sample comprised PBMCs, mostly from graft donor cells, obtained 360 days after TCRalphabeta/CD19-depleted stem cell transplant. The receptors were sampled from a male patient younger than 18 who had a stem cell transplant for acute lymphoblastic leukemia, so the T cells may come from the graft donor.

This clonotype has only a few counts. The chain couples TRBV2 to TRBJ2-7; 8 positions agree with TRBD2. J lost 3 bases, V lost 10 bases, and 5 bases had no gene match. Germline CDR1 SNHLY, CDR2 FYNNEI. The CDR3 consists of 12 residues. The chain's CDR3 is CATKSGSYEQYF. In DNA, the CDR3 is TGTGCCACGAAGAGCGGGAGCTACGAGCAGTACTTC.

This sequence joins TRBV7-9 and TRBJ2-7; D may be TRBD1 (5 bases). Trimming shortened V by 7 bases and J by 5 bases, and 15 bases separated the two germline ends. Looked up from germline, CDR1 is SEHNR and CDR2 is FQNEAQ (reference sequence). This CDR3 is built from 13 residues. The CDR3 sequence: CASTPLGPDEQYF. CDR3 sequence (DNA): TGTGCCAGCACCCCGTTGGGGCCCGACGAGCAGTACTTC.

The V gene is TRBV2, the J gene TRBJ2-5, with 7 bases lining up with TRBD1. CDR1 and CDR2 from the germline V gene are SNHLY and FYNNEI. This CDR3 is built from 13 residues. The V segment lost 6 bases and the J segment 5 bases; nucleotides outside the gene matches: 6. The CDR3 DNA reads TGTGCCAGCAGCCTACAGGGGTTCGAGACCCAGTACTTC. This translates into CASSLQGFETQYF.

This clonotype was seen more than once but under ten times. V and J are TRBV11-2 and TRBJ2-7; possible D gene TRBD1, 5 bases. CDR3 length equals 14 residues. The V end was cut by 0 bases, the J end by 6 bases, with 12 bases between. Germline V CDR1 and CDR2: SGHAT, FQNNGV. CDR3 bases: TGTGCCAGCAGCTTAGACAGACAAAGGGGCGAGCAGTACTTC. This translates into CASSLDRQRGEQYF.

This chain links TRBV4-2 with TRBJ2-7; 12 bases agree with TRBD2. The V segment lost 4 bases and the J segment 3 bases; nucleotides outside the gene matches: 7. Germline-derived CDR1 and CDR2 are LGHNA and YNFKEQ. The CDR3 totals 16 residues. CDR3 nucleotide sequence: TGTGCCAGCAGCCGAACTGGACTAGCGGGAATCTACGAGCAGTACTTC. Protein: CASSRTGLAGIYEQYF.

There are a few counts of this clonotype. The chain is built from TRBV7-8 and TRBJ2-1, with D unclear. The length of the CDR3 is 15 residues. V shed 2 bases and J shed 0 bases, with 8 bases lying between them. Germline CDR1 is SGHVS and CDR2 is FQNEAQ. Written as DNA, the CDR3 is TGTGCCAGCAGCTTACCTGGGTACTCCTACAATGAGCAGTTCTTC. It translates to CASSLPGYSYNEQFF.

This clonotype occurred many times. V usage is TRBV29-1 and J usage is TRBJ2-1; TRBD1 matches at 7 bases. Germline lookup yields CDR1 SQVTM and CDR2 ANQGSEA. This CDR3 comprises 16 residues. V shed 4 bases, J shed 0 bases, and the junction held 9 bases outside the gene matches. Written as DNA, the CDR3 is TGCAGCGTTGTAGGGAAGGGGGCCAGCTCCTACAATGAGCAGTTCTTC. It translates to CSVVGKGASSYNEQFF.

This clonotype has at least ten counts. This chain uses TRBV12-3 or TRBV12-4 with TRBJ1-1; D uncertain. The ends were cut back, 6 bases at V and 6 bases at J, with 11 bases in the middle. This CDR3 region has 12 residues. The CDR3 nucleotides read TGTGCCAGCAGGCCCGATGGCGCTGAAGCTTTCTTT. Its translation: CASRPDGAEAFF.

This clonotype was detected a few times. CDR3 in amino acids: CASSQPDRGRGELFF. CDR3 sequence (DNA): TGTGCCAGCAGTCAGCCAGACAGAGGACGCGGGGAGCTGTTTTTT. The chain links TRBV6-1 to TRBJ2-2, with D perhaps matching TRBD1 (5 bases). Germline V gene sequence: CDR1 MNHNS, CDR2 SASEGT. Trimming removed 5 bases from V and 7 bases from J, with 17 bases in between. There are 15 residues in the CDR3.

The chain recombines TRBV29-1 with TRBJ2-7; 7 positions agree with TRBD1. The germline gives CDR1 SQVTM, CDR2 ANQGSEA. The CDR3 loop spans 15 amino acids. V was clipped by 0 bases and J by 2 bases; unmatched bases: 7. In DNA, the CDR3 is TGCAGCGTTGAAGATGGGGACAGCCCTACCTACGAGCAGTACTTC. This codes for CSVEDGDSPTYEQYF.

This chain joins TRBV7-9 and TRBJ2-5; unclear D gene. CDR1 is SEHNR, CDR2 FQNEAQ, per germline (reference sequence). V was cut by 1 base and J by 5 bases, with 14 bases left in between. CDR3 length: 15 amino acids. The CDR3 is CASSLVAEMRETQYF. CDR3 DNA: TGTGCCAGCAGCTTAGTTGCGGAGATGCGGGAGACCCAGTACTTC.

The chain recombines TRBV5-1 with TRBJ2-1; TRBD1 agrees at 10 bases. The germline gives CDR1 SGHRS, CDR2 YFSETQ. V lost 3 bases to trimming and J lost 8 bases; unmatched junction nucleotides: 11. This CDR3 region has 16 residues. DNA of the CDR3: TGCGCCAGCAGCTACGGGGACAGGGGACCCCAAGATGAGCAGTTCTTC. It encodes CASSYGDRGPQDEQFF.

This clonotype has at least ten counts. The chain recombines TRBV7-3 with TRBJ1-6, with D tentatively TRBD1 (5 bases). This CDR3 has 14 residues. Trimming removed 2 bases from V and 4 bases from J, with 6 bases in between. Germline V gives CDR1 SGHTA, CDR2 FQGTGA. CDR3 residues: CASSLQGYNSPLHF. DNA for the CDR3: TGTGCCAGCAGCTTACAGGGTTATAATTCACCCCTCCACTTT.

The V and J genes are TRBV27 and TRBJ2-6; D gene uncertain. The V end was cut by 5 bases, the J end by 0 bases, with 17 bases between. This CDR3 is built from 18 residues. Per the germline V gene, CDR1 is MNHEY and CDR2 is SMNVEV (reference sequence). The DNA of the CDR3 is TGTGCCAGCAGTGAATCTCCATTGGCGAGCTCTGGGGCCAACGTCCTGACTTTC. This sequence encodes CASSESPLASSGANVLTF.

This clonotype was found a few times. V and J are TRBV7-2 and TRBJ2-2; D gene uncertain. Trimming pared 2 bases from V and 3 bases from J, leaving 10 bases between. The length of the CDR3 is 15 residues. CDR1 SGHTA and CDR2 FQGNSA come from the germline V gene. The CDR3 loop reads CASSLRSSDTGELFF. The CDR3 nucleotides read TGTGCCAGCAGCTTACGGTCCAGTGACACCGGGGAGCTGTTTTTT.

There are a few counts of this clonotype. The chain couples TRBV19 to TRBJ2-5; perhaps D is TRBD1 or TRBD2 (5 bases each). This CDR3 is 15 amino acids long. The germline CDR1 and CDR2 sequences are LNHDA and SQIVND (reference sequence). The V and J ends lost 4 bases and 5 bases respectively, with 17 bases between them. The CDR3 loop is CASSKRQRARETQYF. Here the CDR3 DNA reads TGTGCCAGTAGTAAGCGACAGAGGGCAAGGGAGACCCAGTACTTC.

The sample holds many counts of this clonotype. The CDR3 here is CASSLKRVYTYEQYF. The CDR3 coding sequence is TGTGCCAGCAGCTTAAAGCGGGTTTACACCTACGAGCAGTACTTC. The chain couples TRBV11-2 to TRBJ2-7; maybe TRBD2 (6 bases). Per the germline V gene, CDR1 is SGHAT and CDR2 is FQNNGV. The ends were cut back, 2 bases at V and 2 bases at J, with 13 bases in the middle. The CDR3 is made up of 15 amino acids.

This clonotype was counted between two and nine times. The rearrangement joins TRBV29-1 to TRBJ2-5; the match to TRBD2 covers 14 bases. Germline CDR1 SQVTM, CDR2 ANQGSEA. The CDR3 has 17 amino acids. Trimming took 3 bases from V and 5 from J; bases not matched to a gene: 11. This CDR3 reads CSVDGTSGSLWKETQYF. The DNA of the CDR3 is TGCAGCGTTGACGGGACTAGCGGGAGTCTTTGGAAGGAGACCCAGTACTTC.

The chain employs TRBV7-6 and TRBJ2-7; weak D call: TRBD1 (5 bases). Germline loops: CDR1 SGHVS, CDR2 FNYEAQ. CDR3 length: 14 amino acids. V lost 7 bases, J lost 0 bases, and 13 bases lay in between. The CDR3 here is CASTLLTGSYEQYF. For the CDR3, the DNA is TGTGCCAGCACCCTCCTAACAGGCTCCTACGAGCAGTACTTC.

This clonotype appeared many times. The gene calls are TRBV7-9 and TRBJ1-5, with a possible D match to TRBD1 (6 bases). With 4 bases removed from V and 6 bases from J, the gap between germline ends came to 16 bases. Germline V gene lookup returns CDR1 SEHNR and CDR2 FQNEAQ (reference sequence). The CDR3 is 15 residues long. CDR3 protein: CASSSEQGWGQPQHF. The CDR3 DNA follows: TGTGCCAGCAGCTCGGAACAGGGTTGGGGTCAGCCCCAGCATTTT.

This clonotype was found a few times. The gene calls are TRBV29-1 and TRBJ2-1; 7 bases map to TRBD1. From germline, CDR1 is SQVTM and CDR2 ANQGSEA. This CDR3 comprises 12 residues. The CDR3 protein is CNPGQTNNEQFF. The CDR3 DNA reads TGCAACCCGGGACAGACAAACAATGAGCAGTTCTTC.

In its sample, this clonotype was seen a few times. The rearrangement joins TRBV6-5 to TRBJ1-2; D remains ambiguous. V was shortened by 0 bases and J by 4 bases, with 6 bases between the two germline ends. The CDR3 consists of 13 residues. CDR1 is MNHEY and CDR2 is SVGAGI in the germline V gene. DNA of the CDR3: TGTGCCAGCAGTTACTCAGAATTCTATGGCTACACCTTC. It yields the protein CASSYSEFYGYTF.

This clonotype was picked up a small number of times. This chain links TRBV3-1 with TRBJ2-1, with D possibly TRBD1 on 7 matching bases. Germline CDR1 is LGHDT and CDR2 is YNNKEL (reference sequence). Trimming took off 4 bases at V and 4 bases at J, with 20 bases between the two ends. This CDR3 region has 17 residues. Here the CDR3 DNA reads TGTGCCAGCAGCCGCGGGGACAGTCAACTCTCTTACAATGAGCAGTTCTTC. Its translation: CASSRGDSQLSYNEQFF.

This clonotype has just a few counts. This chain links TRBV5-1 with TRBJ2-3; 12 nucleotides line up with TRBD2. There are 17 residues in the CDR3. Trimming cost V 4 bases and J 3 bases; bases outside gene matches: 9. Looked up from germline, CDR1 is SGHRS and CDR2 is YFSETQ. The CDR3 bases are TGCGCCAGCAGCACTTGGGTACTAGCGGGAGGAACAGATACGCAGTATTTT. Translation: CASSTWVLAGGTDTQYF.

In this sample, this clonotype turned up many times. The chain links TRBV12-3 or TRBV12-4 to TRBJ2-5, with unresolved D. The CDR3 consists of 14 residues. V was pared by 5 bases and J by 7 bases, with 17 bases between. The CDR3 DNA sequence: TGTGCCAGCAGTCCTCGGAACCTCAAAGGGACCCAGTACTTC. Its translation: CASSPRNLKGTQYF.

This clonotype appeared a few times. The genes are TRBV4-2 and TRBJ2-5; the D call may be TRBD1 or TRBD2 (5 bases each). This CDR3 region has 17 residues. Germline V gene sequence: CDR1 LGHNA, CDR2 YNFKEQ. Trimming removed 0 bases at V and 0 bases at J, with 14 bases between. This CDR3 reads CASSQEILGTYQETQYF. The DNA for the CDR3 is TGTGCCAGCAGCCAAGAAATCCTAGGGACGTACCAAGAGACCCAGTACTTC.

This clonotype was recorded a few times. The rearrangement joins TRBV4-1 to TRBJ2-3; the match to TRBD2 covers 9 bases. V was clipped by 4 bases and J by 4 bases; unmatched bases: 9. Germline lookup yields CDR1 MGHRA and CDR2 YSYEKL. The CDR3 is 16 amino acids. CDR3 bases: TGCGCCAGCAGCCCTATAGCGGGAGTGGGTGCAGATACGCAGTATTTT. Its translation: CASSPIAGVGADTQYF.

There are a few counts of this clonotype. The genes are TRBV7-8 and TRBJ2-1; 10 bases map to TRBD2. V was pared by 3 bases and J by 2 bases, with 10 bases of the junction left unmatched. CDR3 length equals 18 residues. CDR1 and CDR2 from the germline V gene are SGHVS and FQNEAQ. Here the CDR3 reads CASSFYTSGNRAYNEQFF. In DNA form, the CDR3 reads TGTGCCAGCAGCTTTTATACTAGCGGGAATAGGGCCTACAATGAGCAGTTCTTC.

The chain recombines TRBV12-3 or TRBV12-4 with TRBJ2-5, with D perhaps assigned TRBD1 or TRBD2 (5 bases each). CDR3 length: 17 amino acids. Trimming removed 3 bases from V and 5 bases from J, with 22 bases in between. CDR3 residues: CASSLGIQVPGLETQYF. For the CDR3, the DNA is TGTGCCAGCAGTTTGGGAATACAGGTCCCGGGGTTGGAGACCCAGTACTTC.

There are many counts of this clonotype. The chain carries TRBV7-8 and TRBJ2-7, with TRBD2 matching 12 bases. Germline CDR1 SGHVS, CDR2 FQNEAQ. Trimming removed 3 bases from V and 5 bases from J; junction bases left unmatched: 14. The CDR3 spans 18 residues. The CDR3 spells CASSFPGGRLAGAHEQYF. The CDR3 bases are TGTGCCAGCAGCTTCCCAGGAGGCCGACTAGCGGGAGCCCACGAGCAGTACTTC.

This clonotype has just one count. An end of the junction differs from the germline gene, which may be a read error. V gene TRBV7-8 combines with J gene TRBJ2-2; 8 positions agree with TRBD2. Germline V gives CDR1 SGHVS, CDR2 FQNEAQ. The CDR3 has 16 residues. CDR3 in DNA: TGTGCCAGCACCCTACTTAGCGGGACGAACACCGGGGAGCTGCTTTTT. Encoded protein: CASTLLSGTNTGELLF.

The V gene is TRBV4-1, the J gene TRBJ2-1; 8 bases agree with TRBD2. The V and J ends lost 2 bases and 9 bases, in that order; junction bases with no gene match: 12. Germline CDR1 and CDR2: MGHRA and YSYEKL. The CDR3 spans 16 residues. CDR3 in amino acids: CASSQTLAGNSVEQFF. The DNA for the CDR3 is TGCGCCAGCAGCCAAACTTTAGCGGGAAATAGCGTTGAGCAGTTCTTC.